This T cell receptor (beta chain) was captured by sequencing in a study of T cells in Graves' hyperthyroidism and ophthalmopathy. Trimming took off 5 bases at V and 2 bases at J, with 15 bases between the two ends. This CDR3 has 15 amino acids. The germline gives CDR1 SEHNR, CDR2 FQNEAQ (reference sequence). It was RNA transcripts that yielded the amplified TCR beta CDR3 regions. The HTBI primer set served for first-round RT-PCR of the TCR CDR3. TCRdb re-called the multiplex PCR reads with MiXCR, one entry per CDR3 protein. Among approximately 500,000 distinct CDR3 sequences listed, around 45% were seen once.

The genes are TRBV7-9 and TRBJ2-5; maybe TRBD1 (6 bases). The sequenced sample consisted of peripheral blood or thyroid tissue (not recorded which). The clonotype originates from a woman under 30 with Graves' hyperthyroidism. The CDR3 DNA reads as TGTGCCAGCAGCCCGAAGACAGGCCTTCAAGAGACCCAGTACTTC. It is translated as CASSPKTGLQETQYF.